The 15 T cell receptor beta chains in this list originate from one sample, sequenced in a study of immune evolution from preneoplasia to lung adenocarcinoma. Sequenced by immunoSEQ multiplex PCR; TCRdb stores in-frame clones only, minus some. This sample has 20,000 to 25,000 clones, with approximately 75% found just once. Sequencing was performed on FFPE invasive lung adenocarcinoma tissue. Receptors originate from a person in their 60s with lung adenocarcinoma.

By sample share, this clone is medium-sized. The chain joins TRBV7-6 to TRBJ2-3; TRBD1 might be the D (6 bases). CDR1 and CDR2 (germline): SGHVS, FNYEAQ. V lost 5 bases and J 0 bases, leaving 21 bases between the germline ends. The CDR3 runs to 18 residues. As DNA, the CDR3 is TGTGCCAGCAGCGACCCATCCAGGGGCGGACATAGCACAGATACGCAGTATTTT. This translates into CASSDPSRGGHSTDTQYF. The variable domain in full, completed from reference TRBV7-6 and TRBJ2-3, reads GAGVSQSPRYKVTKRGQDVALRCDPISGHVSLYWYRQALGQGPEFLTYFNYEAQQDKSGLPNDRFSAERPEGSISTLTIQRTEQRDSAMYRCASSDPSRGGHSTDTQYFGPGTRLTVL.

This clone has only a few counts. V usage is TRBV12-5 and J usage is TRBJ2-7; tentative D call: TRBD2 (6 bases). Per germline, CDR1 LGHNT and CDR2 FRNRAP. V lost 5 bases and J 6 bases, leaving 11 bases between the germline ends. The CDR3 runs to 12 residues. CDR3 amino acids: CASGPLGGEQYF. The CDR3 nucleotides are TGTGCTAGTGGTCCCCTCGGGGGCGAGCAGTACTTC. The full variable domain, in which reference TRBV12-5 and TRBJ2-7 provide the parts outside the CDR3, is DARVTQTPRHKVTEMGQEVTMRCQPILGHNTVFWYRQTMMQGLELLAYFRNRAPLDDSGMPKDRFSAEMPDATLATLKIQPSEPRDSAVYFCASGPLGGEQYFGPGTRLTVT.

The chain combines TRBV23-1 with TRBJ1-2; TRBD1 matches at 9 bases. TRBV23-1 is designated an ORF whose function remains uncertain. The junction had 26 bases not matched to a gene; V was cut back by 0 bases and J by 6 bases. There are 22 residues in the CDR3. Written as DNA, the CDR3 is TGCGCCAGCAGTCAATCATTACCTGGAAATAGGACAGGGGCCTCGGACGGGGATGGCTACACCTTC. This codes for CASSQSLPGNRTGASDGDGYTF.

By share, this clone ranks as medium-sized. The CDR3 nucleotides read TGTGCCACCAGCAGAGGGACTAGTTTTGAAAACGAGCAGTACTTC. Translation gives CATSRGTSFENEQYF. The chain links TRBV15 to TRBJ2-7; 7 positions agree with TRBD2. Germline V gene lookup returns CDR1 LNHNV and CDR2 YYDKDF (reference sequence). There are 15 residues in the CDR3. V was clipped by 1 base and J by 5 bases; unmatched bases: 8.

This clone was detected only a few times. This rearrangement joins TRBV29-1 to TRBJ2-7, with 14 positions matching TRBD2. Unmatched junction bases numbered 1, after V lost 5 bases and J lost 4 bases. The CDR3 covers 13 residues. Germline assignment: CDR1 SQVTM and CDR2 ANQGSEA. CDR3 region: CSVRTSGRYEQYF. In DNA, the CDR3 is TGCAGCGTTCGGACTAGCGGGAGGTACGAGCAGTACTTC.

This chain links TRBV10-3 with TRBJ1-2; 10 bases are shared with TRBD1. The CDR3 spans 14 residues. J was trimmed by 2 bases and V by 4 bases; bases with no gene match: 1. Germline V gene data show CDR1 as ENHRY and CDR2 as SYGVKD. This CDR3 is CAISGDRGNYGYTF. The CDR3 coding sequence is TGTGCCATCAGTGGGGACAGGGGAAACTATGGCTACACCTTC.

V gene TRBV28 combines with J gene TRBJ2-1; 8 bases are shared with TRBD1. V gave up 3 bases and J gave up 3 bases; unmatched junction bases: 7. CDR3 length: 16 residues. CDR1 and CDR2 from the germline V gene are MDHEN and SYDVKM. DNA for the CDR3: TGTGCCAGCAGTTTTCCCGGGACAGGAATCTACAATGAGCAGTTCTTC. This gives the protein CASSFPGTGIYNEQFF. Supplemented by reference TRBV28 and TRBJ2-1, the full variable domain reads DVKVTQSSRYLVKRTGEKVFLECVQDMDHENMFWYRQDPGLGLRLIYFSYDVKMKEKGDIPEGYSVSREKKERFSLILESASTNQTSMYLCASSFPGTGIYNEQFFGPGTRLTVL.

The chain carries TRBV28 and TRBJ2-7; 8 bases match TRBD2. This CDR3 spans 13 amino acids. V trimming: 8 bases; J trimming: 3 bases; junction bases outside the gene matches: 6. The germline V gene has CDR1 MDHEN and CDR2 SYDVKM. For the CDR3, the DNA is TGTGCCAGCTCGGGACTAGAAGACTACGAGCAGTACTTC. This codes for CASSGLEDYEQYF.

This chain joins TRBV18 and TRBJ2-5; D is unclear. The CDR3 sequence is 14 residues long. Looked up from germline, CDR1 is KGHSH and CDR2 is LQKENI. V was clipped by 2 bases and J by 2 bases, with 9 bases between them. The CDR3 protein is CASSPVKVQETQYF. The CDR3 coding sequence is TGTGCCAGCTCACCAGTCAAGGTACAAGAGACCCAGTACTTC.

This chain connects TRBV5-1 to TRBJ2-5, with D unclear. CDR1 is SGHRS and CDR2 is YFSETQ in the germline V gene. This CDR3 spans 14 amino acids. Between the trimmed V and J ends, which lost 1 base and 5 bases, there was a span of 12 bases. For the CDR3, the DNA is TGCGCCAGCAGCTTGAGTGGGATGCGGGAGACCCAGTACTTC. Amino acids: CASSLSGMRETQYF.

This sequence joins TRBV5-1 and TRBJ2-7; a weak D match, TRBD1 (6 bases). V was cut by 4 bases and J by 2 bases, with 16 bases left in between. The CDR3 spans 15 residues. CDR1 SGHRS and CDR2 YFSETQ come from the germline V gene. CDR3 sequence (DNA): TGCGCCAGCAGCCCTAGGGGGACATTCACCTACGAGCAGTACTTC. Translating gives CASSPRGTFTYEQYF.

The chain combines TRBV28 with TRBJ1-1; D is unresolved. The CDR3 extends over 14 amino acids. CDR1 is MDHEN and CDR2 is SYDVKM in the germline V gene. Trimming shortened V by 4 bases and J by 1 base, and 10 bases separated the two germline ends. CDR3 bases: TGTGCCAGCAGTTCGTCTGCATCGAACACTGAAGCTTTCTTT. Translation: CASSSSASNTEAFF.

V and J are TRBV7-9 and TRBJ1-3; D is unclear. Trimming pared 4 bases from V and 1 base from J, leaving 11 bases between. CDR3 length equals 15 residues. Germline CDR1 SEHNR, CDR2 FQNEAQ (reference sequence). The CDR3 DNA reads TGTGCCAGCAGCTCAGGACGGTCGTCTGGAAACACCATATATTTT. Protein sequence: CASSSGRSSGNTIYF. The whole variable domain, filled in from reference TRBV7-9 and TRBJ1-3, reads DTGVSQNPRHKITKRGQNVTFRCDPISEHNRLYWYRQTLGQGPEFLTYFQNEAQLEKSRLLSDRFSAERPKGSFSTLEIQRTEQGDSAMYLCASSSGRSSGNTIYFGEGSWLTVV.

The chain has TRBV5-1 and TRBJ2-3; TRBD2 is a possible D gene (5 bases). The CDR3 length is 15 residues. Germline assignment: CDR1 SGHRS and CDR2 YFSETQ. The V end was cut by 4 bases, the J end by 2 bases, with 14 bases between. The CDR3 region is CASSADGLSTDTQYF. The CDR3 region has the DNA TGCGCCAGCAGCGCGGATGGACTGTCCACAGATACGCAGTATTTT.

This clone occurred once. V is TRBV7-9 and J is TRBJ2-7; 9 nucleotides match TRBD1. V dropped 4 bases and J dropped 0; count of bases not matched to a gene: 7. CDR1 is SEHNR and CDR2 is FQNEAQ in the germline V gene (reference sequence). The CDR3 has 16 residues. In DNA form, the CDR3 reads TGTGCCAGCAGCTCCCTGGACAGGGGTCTCTCCTACGAGCAGTACTTC. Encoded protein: CASSSLDRGLSYEQYF.